Reported below is one T cell receptor (beta chain). Its antigen is currently unknown. This sample stems from a study of cytomegalovirus exposure and HLA in healthy donors. Whole-study findings and limits: Later analysis identified a missense DCLRE1C variant that was linked to TCR beta V- and J-gene trimming. Highest at DRB1 and lowest at HLA-C, TCR association rates differed among HLA loci in a later analysis.

The germline V gene encodes CDR1 ENHRY and CDR2 SYGVKD. Trimming took 1 base from V and 6 from J; bases not matched to a gene: 0. This CDR3 has 14 amino acids. It was with 60 Vbeta and 13 Jbeta primers that the PCR ran. TCRdb's table, derived via immunoSEQ multiplex PCR, lists solely in-frame clones and lacks some. The table includes about 190,000 clones, over 70% detected once. Sequenced sample: PBMCs. The V call is TRBV10-3, the J call TRBJ2-1, with 10 bases aligning to TRBD1. The sequence came from a woman in her 30s in good health and CMV-seropositive. CDR3: CAISEWTGGNEQFF. CDR3 nucleotides: TGTGCCATCAGTGAGTGGACAGGGGGCAATGAGCAGTTCTTC.